Below, 17 T cell receptor beta chains from the same sample are listed, as sequenced in a study of blood T cell repertoires in COVID-19. Clones were read by immunoSEQ multiplex PCR, and TCRdb kept only the in-frame ones, dropping some. Altogether 150,000 to 180,000 clones are present, roughly 85% being singletons, with the ten largest covering roughly 8.3%. Sequencing input: peripheral blood. The receptors shown here come from a woman between 55 and 75 years old with COVID-19, enrolled during active disease.

This rearrangement joins TRBV6-5 to TRBJ1-6; 7 bases line up with TRBD1. The length of the CDR3 is 15 residues. Per the germline V gene, CDR1 is MNHEY and CDR2 is SVGAGI. V lost 8 bases, J lost 4 bases, and 8 bases stayed unmatched. For the CDR3, the DNA is TGTGCCAGCGCTAGACAGGGAGGTTATAATTCACCCCTCCACTTT. Residues: CASARQGGYNSPLHF.

This clone turned up a few times. The J gene is TRBJ1-2, the V gene TRBV9, with a tentative D call TRBD1 (5 bases). The CDR3 has 14 residues. V was clipped by 3 bases and J by 6 bases, with 15 bases between them. The germline gives CDR1 SGDLS, CDR2 YYNGEE. The CDR3 reads CASSGGAGLDGYTF. The CDR3, as DNA: TGTGCCAGCAGCGGTGGGGCAGGGTTAGATGGCTACACCTTC.

V is TRBV11-3 and J is TRBJ2-1; weak D call: TRBD1 (5 bases). V lost 6 bases and J lost 8, with 17 bases in between. Germline values: CDR1 SGHNT, CDR2 YENEEA. The CDR3 sequence is 14 residues long. The CDR3 DNA reads as TGTGCCAGCAGTTCCAGTCAGGGTAGAGATGAGCAGTTCTTC. It translates to CASSSSQGRDEQFF.

This clone was seen more than once but under ten times. The chain has TRBV18 and TRBJ1-1; D may be TRBD1 (5 bases). This CDR3 comprises 15 residues. Germline V lookup: CDR1 KGHSH, CDR2 LQKENI. Trimming took off 2 bases at V and 0 bases at J, with 10 bases between the two ends. The CDR3 loop reads CASSPAQGMNTEAFF. As DNA, the CDR3 is TGTGCCAGCTCACCAGCTCAGGGAATGAACACTGAAGCTTTCTTT.

The rearrangement joins TRBV7-9 to TRBJ2-3; 7 nucleotides agree with TRBD1. The CDR3 spans 17 residues. The ends lost 5 bases at V and 2 bases at J; junction bases unmatched: 13. The V gene's germline CDR1 is SEHNR and CDR2 FQNEAQ (reference sequence). The CDR3 protein is CASSNRDRRTYTDTQYF. CDR3 coding DNA: TGTGCCAGCAGCAACCGGGACAGAAGAACTTACACAGATACGCAGTATTTT. Full variable domain (rest looked up from reference TRBV7-9 and TRBJ2-3): DTGVSQNPRHKITKRGQNVTFRCDPISEHNRLYWYRQTLGQGPEFLTYFQNEAQLEKSRLLSDRFSAERPKGSFSTLEIQRTEQGDSAMYLCASSNRDRRTYTDTQYFGPGTRLTVL.

This rearrangement joins TRBV18 to TRBJ2-2; 13 positions match TRBD2. V was pared by 3 bases and J by 3 bases, with 1 base of the junction left unmatched. CDR3 length equals 16 residues. Germline V gene sequence: CDR1 KGHSH, CDR2 LQKENI. The CDR3 bases are TGTGCCAGCTCACCCGGACTAGCGGGGGACACCGGGGAGCTGTTTTTT. It translates to CASSPGLAGDTGELFF. Together with reference TRBV18 and TRBJ2-2, the CDR3 gives the full variable domain: NAGVMQNPRHLVRRRGQEARLRCSPMKGHSHVYWYRQLPEEGLKFMVYLQKENIIDESGMPKERFSAEFPKEGPSILRIQQVVRGDSAAYFCASSPGLAGDTGELFFGEGSRLTVL.

This chain joins TRBV7-3 and TRBJ2-1; TRBD2 aligns across 12 bases. Germline CDR1 SGHTA, CDR2 FQGTGA. The ends lost 5 bases at V and 3 bases at J; junction bases unmatched: 2. This CDR3 region has 15 residues. The DNA of the CDR3 is TGTGCCAGCAGCAGACTAGCGGGAGTCTACAATGAGCAGTTCTTC. Translation: CASSRLAGVYNEQFF.

This sequence joins TRBV12-5 and TRBJ2-1; D ambiguous. Germline assignment: CDR1 LGHNT and CDR2 FRNRAP. V was clipped by 5 bases and J by 0 bases, with 17 bases between them. The CDR3 has 17 amino acids. For the CDR3, the DNA is TGTGCTAGTGGTCCACCGACTCTATATAACTCCTACAATGAGCAGTTCTTC. This encodes CASGPPTLYNSYNEQFF.

The V call is TRBV6-5, the J call TRBJ1-1; the D is unclear. This CDR3 region has 12 residues. The germline CDR1 and CDR2 sequences are MNHEY and SVGAGI. Trimming cost V 4 bases and J 4 bases, with 7 bases left between them. The CDR3 sequence: CASSSPVTEAFF. CDR3 nucleotides: TGTGCCAGCAGTTCCCCGGTCACTGAAGCTTTCTTT.

V is TRBV6-5 and J is TRBJ2-7; TRBD1 matches at 8 bases. Germline CDR1 and CDR2: MNHEY and SVGAGI. The V segment lost 0 bases and the J segment 4 bases; nucleotides outside the gene matches: 2. This CDR3 spans 14 amino acids. Here the CDR3 DNA reads TGTGCCAGCAGTTACTCCAGGGGGCCATACGAGCAGTACGTC. Protein: CASSYSRGPYEQYV.

This chain links TRBV28 with TRBJ2-7, with 8 bases aligning to TRBD2. The germline V gene encodes CDR1 MDHEN and CDR2 SYDVKM. Trimming removed 5 bases from V and 9 bases from J; junction bases left unmatched: 12. This CDR3 has 14 residues. The CDR3 region is CASSQGGRPSPQYF. The CDR3 DNA reads TGTGCCAGCAGTCAGGGCGGGAGGCCTTCACCGCAGTACTTC.

The chain joins TRBV5-6 to TRBJ1-1; D is perhaps TRBD1 (5 bases). The CDR3 runs 13 residues. Between the trimmed V and J ends, which lost 6 bases and 4 bases, there was a span of 13 bases. Germline CDR1 is SGHDT and CDR2 is YYEEEE. The CDR3 sequence is CASTMRGGTEAFF. In DNA form, the CDR3 reads TGTGCCAGCACCATGCGGGGGGGCACTGAAGCTTTCTTT. The entire variable domain, with the rest obtained from reference TRBV5-6 and TRBJ1-1, is as follows: DAGVTQSPTHLIKTRGQQVTLRCSPKSGHDTVSWYQQALGQGPQFIFQYYEEEERQRGNFPDRFSGHQFPNYSSELNVNALLLGDSALYLCASTMRGGTEAFFGQGTRLTVV.

The CDR3 DNA follows: TGCGCCAGCGGAGGACTAGCGGGAGGTGAGCAGTTCTTC. It specifies CASGGLAGGEQFF. The J gene is TRBJ2-1, the V gene TRBV5-1; 14 positions agree with TRBD2. This CDR3 has 13 amino acids. J lost 9 bases, V lost 7 bases, and 3 bases had no gene match. Germline lookup yields CDR1 SGHRS and CDR2 YFSETQ.

CDR3 sequence reads: CASHPGHATNEKLFF. The CDR3, as DNA: TGTGCCAGCCACCCAGGCCACGCAACTAATGAAAAACTGTTTTTT. The gene calls are TRBV19 and TRBJ1-4; the D is unclear. Trimming pared 9 bases from V and 0 bases from J, leaving 14 bases between. This CDR3 has 15 residues. Germline values: CDR1 LNHDA, CDR2 SQIVND (reference sequence).

This chain uses TRBV30 with TRBJ2-2; 7 bases align to TRBD1. The CDR3 has 14 amino acids. Trimming took 2 bases from V and 5 from J; bases not matched to a gene: 5. Germline V gene sequence: CDR1 GTSNPN, CDR2 SVGIG (reference sequence). As DNA, the CDR3 is TGTGCCTGGAGTACGGCCAGGGGGACCGGGGAGCTGTTTTTT. Protein sequence: CAWSTARGTGELFF. Combining the CDR3 with reference TRBV30 and TRBJ2-2 gives the whole variable domain SQTIHQWPATLVQPVGSPLSLECTVEGTSNPNLYWYRQAAGRGLQLLFYSVGIGQISSEVPQNLSASRPQDRQFILSSKKLLLSDSGFYLCAWSTARGTGELFFGEGSRLTVL.

V is TRBV19 and J is TRBJ1-3, with TRBD1 as a possible D gene (6 bases). V was trimmed by 8 bases and J by 8 bases, leaving 16 bases between them. Germline values: CDR1 LNHDA, CDR2 SQIVND (reference sequence). The CDR3 is 13 amino acids. The CDR3 coding sequence is TGTGCCAGTGGAGTGGGGGGGGCAGACACCATATATTTT. Protein sequence: CASGVGGADTIYF.

The chain links TRBV29-1 to TRBJ1-1; TRBD1 is a possible D gene (5 bases). This CDR3 contains 13 residues. Germline-derived CDR1 and CDR2 are SQVTM and ANQGSEA. The V and J ends lost 7 bases and 3 bases respectively, with 15 bases between them. Written as DNA, the CDR3 is TGCAGCGGGACATCTACCTCGGACACTGAAGCTTTCTTT. It encodes CSGTSTSDTEAFF.